This T cell receptor beta chain is from a study of OX40 agonist ivuxolimab in advanced cancers. Across the whole study: It was ivuxolimab, an agonistic anti-OX40 (CD134) antibody, that patients were treated with. Prior therapy, whether anti-PD-1, anti-PD-L1 or anti-CTLA-4, was allowed, and less than 45% had some. Study conclusions and caveats: Still undetermined is the antigen specificity of the expanded peripheral T cells.

Here immunoSEQ multiplex PCR was the method, and the copy in TCRdb shows in-frame clones only, minus some. Of about 100,000 clones in the sample, 70% to 90% are singletons; the top ten hold roughly 0.79%. The V segment lost 4 bases and the J segment 4 bases; nucleotides outside the gene matches: 7. Germline values: CDR1 GTSNPN, CDR2 SVGIG (reference sequence). This CDR3 contains 13 residues. For this clone: The antigen remains unidentified.

This sequence originates from an adult with an advanced solid tumor such as melanoma, head and neck, liver or kidney cancer. The sample was CD4+ or CD8+ T cells sorted from blood, taken in a trial of the OX40 agonist ivuxolimab. This chain joins TRBV30 and TRBJ2-7; 7 bases match TRBD1. The DNA for the CDR3 is TGTGCCTGGACTCGGGACAGACCTTACGAGCAGTACTTC. This encodes CAWTRDRPYEQYF.